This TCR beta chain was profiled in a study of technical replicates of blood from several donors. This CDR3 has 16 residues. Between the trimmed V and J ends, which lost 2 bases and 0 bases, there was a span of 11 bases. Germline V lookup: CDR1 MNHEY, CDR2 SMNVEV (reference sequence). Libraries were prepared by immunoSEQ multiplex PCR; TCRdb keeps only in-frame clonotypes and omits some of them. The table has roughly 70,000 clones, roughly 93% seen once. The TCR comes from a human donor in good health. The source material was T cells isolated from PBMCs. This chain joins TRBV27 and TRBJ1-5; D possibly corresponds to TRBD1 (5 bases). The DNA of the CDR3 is TGTGCCAGCAGTTTAAGGGGTCTGGATAGCAATCAGCCCCAGCATTTT. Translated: CASSLRGLDSNQPQHF.